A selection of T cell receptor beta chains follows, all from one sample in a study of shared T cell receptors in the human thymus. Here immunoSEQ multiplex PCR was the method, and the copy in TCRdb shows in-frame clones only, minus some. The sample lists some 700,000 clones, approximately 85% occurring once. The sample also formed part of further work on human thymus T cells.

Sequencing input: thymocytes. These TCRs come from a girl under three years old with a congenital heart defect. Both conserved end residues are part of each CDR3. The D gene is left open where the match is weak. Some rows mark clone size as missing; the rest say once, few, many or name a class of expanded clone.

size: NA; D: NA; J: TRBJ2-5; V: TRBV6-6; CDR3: CASSYGPGHGETQYF; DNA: TGTGCCAGCAGTTACGGGCCTGGACACGGAGAGACCCAGTACTTC
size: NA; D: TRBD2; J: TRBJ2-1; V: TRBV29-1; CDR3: CSVLNRGRAPVQDEQFF; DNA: TGCAGCGTCCTAAATCGAGGGAGGGCTCCCGTCCAGGATGAGCAGTTCTTC
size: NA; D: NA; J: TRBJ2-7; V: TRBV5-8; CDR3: CASSSLSDEQYF; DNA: TGTGCCAGCAGCTCCCTATCGGACGAGCAGTACTTC
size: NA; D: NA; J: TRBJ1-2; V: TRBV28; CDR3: CASSFTLTQVEVTYGYTF; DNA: TGTGCCAGCAGTTTTACCCTGACCCAAGTAGAGGTAACCTATGGCTACACCTTC
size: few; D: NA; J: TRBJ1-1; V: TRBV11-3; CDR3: CASSFYEEKNTEAFF; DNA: TGTGCCAGCAGCTTTTACGAGGAAAAAAACACTGAAGCTTTCTTT
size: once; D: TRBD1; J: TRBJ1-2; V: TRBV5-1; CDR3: CASSLGFPGQGIYNYGYTF; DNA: TGCGCCAGCAGCTTGGGATTTCCGGGACAGGGAATATATAATTATGGCTACACCTTC
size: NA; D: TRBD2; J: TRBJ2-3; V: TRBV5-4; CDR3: CASSLLAGGRVGTQYF; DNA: TGTGCCAGCAGCTTGTTAGCGGGGGGGCGTGTGGGTACGCAGTATTTT
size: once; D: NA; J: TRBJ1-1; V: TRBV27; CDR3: CATSAGWKDTEAFF; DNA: TGTGCCACCAGTGCCGGGTGGAAGGACACTGAAGCTTTCTTT
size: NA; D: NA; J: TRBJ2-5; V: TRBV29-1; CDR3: CSVEDLIEGKIQYF; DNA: TGCAGCGTTGAAGATCTTATTGAGGGAAAGATCCAGTACTTC
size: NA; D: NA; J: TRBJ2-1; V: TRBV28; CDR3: CASSLCSSPGCGYNEQFF; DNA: TGTGCCAGCAGTTTATGCTCTTCCCCGGGATGTGGCTACAATGAGCAGTTCTTC
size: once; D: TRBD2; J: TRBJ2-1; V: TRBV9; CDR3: CASSVVTSGGYNEQFF; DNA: TGTGCCAGCAGCGTAGTAACCAGCGGGGGCTACAATGAGCAGTTCTTC
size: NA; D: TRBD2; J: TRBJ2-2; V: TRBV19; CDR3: CASSISRGGRGGELFF; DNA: TGTGCCAGTAGTATATCACGGGGGGGCCGAGGCGGGGAGCTGTTTTTT
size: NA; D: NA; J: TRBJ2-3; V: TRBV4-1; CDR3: CASSQDKSLRMPGTDTQYF; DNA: TGCGCCAGCAGCCAAGATAAGTCCTTAAGAATGCCGGGCACAGATACGCAGTATTTT
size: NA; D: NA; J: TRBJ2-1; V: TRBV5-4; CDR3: CASSQLGSSYNEQFF; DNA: TGTGCCAGCAGCCAACTCGGGAGCTCCTACAATGAGCAGTTCTTC
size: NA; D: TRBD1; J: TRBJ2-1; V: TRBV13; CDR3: CASSHSGTGDYNEQFF; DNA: TGTGCCAGCAGCCACTCCGGGACAGGGGATTACAATGAGCAGTTCTTC
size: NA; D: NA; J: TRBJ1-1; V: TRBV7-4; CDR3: CASSNMTYLNTEAFF; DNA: TGTGCCAGCAGCAACATGACATACTTGAACACTGAAGCTTTCTTT
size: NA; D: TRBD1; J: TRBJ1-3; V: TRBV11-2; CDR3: CASSLVQGAAGNTIYF; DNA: TGTGCCAGCAGCTTAGTCCAGGGGGCCGCTGGAAACACCATATATTTT
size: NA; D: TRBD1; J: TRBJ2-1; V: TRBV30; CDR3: CAWSLTGTGLHNEQFF; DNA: TGTGCCTGGAGTTTAACCGGGACAGGCCTTCACAATGAGCAGTTCTTC
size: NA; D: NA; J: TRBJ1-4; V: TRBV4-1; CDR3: CASSQDRGVNEKLFF; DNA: TGCGCCAGCAGCCAAGATCGGGGGGTTAATGAAAAACTGTTTTTT
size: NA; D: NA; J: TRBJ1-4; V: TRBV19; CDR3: CASSAPGATNEKLFF; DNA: TGTGCCAGTAGTGCACCGGGTGCAACTAATGAAAAACTGTTTTTT
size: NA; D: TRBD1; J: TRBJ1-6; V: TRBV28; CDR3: CASNMDRGNSPLHF; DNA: TGTGCCAGCAATATGGACAGGGGGAATTCACCCCTCCACTTT
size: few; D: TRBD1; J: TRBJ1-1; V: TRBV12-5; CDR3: CASGHDRVNTEAFF; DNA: TGTGCTAGTGGCCACGACAGGGTGAACACTGAAGCTTTCTTT
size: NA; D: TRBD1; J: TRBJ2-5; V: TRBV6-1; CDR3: CASSVGGPETQYF; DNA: TGTGCCAGCAGTGTAGGGGGCCCGGAGACCCAGTACTTC
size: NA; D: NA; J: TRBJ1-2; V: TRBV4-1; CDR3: CASSQGARDHGYTF; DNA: TGCGCCAGCAGCCAGGGGGCAAGAGATCACGGCTACACCTTC
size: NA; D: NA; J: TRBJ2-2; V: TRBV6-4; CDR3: CASSDAGTGELFF; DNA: TGTGCCAGCAGTGACGCTGGGACAGGGGAGCTGTTTTTT
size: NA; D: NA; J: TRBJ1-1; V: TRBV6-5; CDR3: CASGNRSPPNTEAFF; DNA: TGTGCCAGCGGCAACAGGTCCCCCCCGAACACTGAAGCTTTCTTT
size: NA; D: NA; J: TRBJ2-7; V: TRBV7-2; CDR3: CASSYYLGSQYF; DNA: TGTGCCAGCAGCTATTATTTGGGCTCGCAGTACTTC
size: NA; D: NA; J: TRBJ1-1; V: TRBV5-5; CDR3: CASSGPGDRNTEAFF; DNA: TGTGCCAGCAGCGGACCAGGCGACAGGAACACTGAAGCTTTCTTT
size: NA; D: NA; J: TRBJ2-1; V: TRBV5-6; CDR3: CASSPTGVPNEQFF; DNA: TGTGCCAGCAGCCCAACCGGAGTACCGAATGAGCAGTTCTTC
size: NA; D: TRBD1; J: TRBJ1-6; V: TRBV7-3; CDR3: CASSLPTPEDRESSPLHF; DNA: TGTGCCAGCAGCTTACCCACCCCCGAAGACAGGGAAAGTTCACCCCTCCACTTT
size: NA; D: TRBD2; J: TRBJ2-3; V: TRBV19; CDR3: CASSPLAGGLDTQYF; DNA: TGTGCCAGTAGTCCCTTAGCGGGGGGGTTAGATACGCAGTATTTT
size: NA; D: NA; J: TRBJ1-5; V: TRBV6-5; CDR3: CASSYPSREPQHF; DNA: TGTGCCAGCAGTTACCCCTCAAGAGAGCCCCAGCATTTT
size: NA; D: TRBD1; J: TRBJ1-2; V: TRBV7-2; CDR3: CASSQGAVWQGFSGYTF; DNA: TGTGCCAGCAGTCAGGGGGCAGTTTGGCAGGGGTTTTCTGGCTACACCTTC
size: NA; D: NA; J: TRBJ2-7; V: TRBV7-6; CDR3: CASVRGYEQYF; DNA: TGTGCCAGCGTCAGGGGATACGAGCAGTACTTC
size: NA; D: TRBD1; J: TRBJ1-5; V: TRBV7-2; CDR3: CASSSNDRDRGRQPQHF; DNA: TGTGCCAGCAGCTCCAACGACCGGGACAGGGGGCGACAGCCCCAGCATTTT
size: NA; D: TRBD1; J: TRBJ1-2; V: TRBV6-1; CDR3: CASRTGVYGYTF; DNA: TGTGCCAGTCGGACAGGCGTCTATGGCTACACCTTC
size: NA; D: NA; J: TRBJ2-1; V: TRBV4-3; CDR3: CASSQDLISGHNEQFF; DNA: TGCGCCAGCAGCCAAGATCTTATTAGCGGTCACAATGAGCAGTTCTTC
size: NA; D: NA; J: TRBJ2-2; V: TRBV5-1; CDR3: CASSLFGSKNTGELFF; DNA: TGCGCCAGCAGCTTGTTTGGTAGTAAGAACACCGGGGAGCTGTTTTTT
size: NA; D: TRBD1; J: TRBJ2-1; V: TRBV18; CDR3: CASSPDVVRQGEGFNEQFF; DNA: TGTGCCAGCTCACCTGATGTTGTGCGACAGGGTGAGGGATTCAATGAGCAGTTCTTC
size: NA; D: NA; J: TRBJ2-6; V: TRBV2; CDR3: CASSGGGVSGANVLTF; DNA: TGTGCCAGCAGTGGAGGGGGGGTCTCTGGGGCCAACGTCCTGACTTTC
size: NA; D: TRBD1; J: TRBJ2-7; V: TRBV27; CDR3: CASTTRTLNRTGSSYEQYF; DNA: TGTGCCAGCACCACCCGGACGCTCAACCGGACAGGATCATCCTACGAGCAGTACTTC
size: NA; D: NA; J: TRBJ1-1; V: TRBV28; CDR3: CASSAYPGGDRAFF; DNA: TGTGCCAGCAGCGCATATCCGGGGGGTGATCGGGCTTTCTTT
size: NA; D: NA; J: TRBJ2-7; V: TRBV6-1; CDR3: CASRETESNYEQYF; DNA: TGTGCCAGCAGGGAGACCGAATCAAACTACGAGCAGTACTTC
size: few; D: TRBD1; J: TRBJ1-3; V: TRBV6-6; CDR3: CASSPQGVFRNTIYF; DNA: TGTGCCAGCAGTCCCCAGGGGGTTTTTAGAAACACCATATATTTT
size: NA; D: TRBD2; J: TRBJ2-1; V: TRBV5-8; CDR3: CASSQPVGRGGLYNEQFF; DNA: TGTGCCAGCAGTCAACCGGTCGGGAGGGGGGGCCTATACAATGAGCAGTTCTTC
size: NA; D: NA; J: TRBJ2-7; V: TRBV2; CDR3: CACFGDPRMVDEQYF; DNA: TGTGCCTGCTTCGGGGATCCTAGGATGGTGGACGAGCAGTACTTC
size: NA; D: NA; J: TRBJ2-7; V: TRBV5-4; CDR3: CASSRSAGTFYEQYF; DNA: TGTGCCAGCAGCCGTTCAGCCGGGACATTCTACGAGCAGTACTTC
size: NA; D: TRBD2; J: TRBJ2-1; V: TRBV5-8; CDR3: CASTSTRGGVYNEQFF; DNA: TGTGCCAGCACCTCCACCCGGGGGGGCGTGTACAATGAGCAGTTCTTC
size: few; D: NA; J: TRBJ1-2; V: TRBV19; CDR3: CASSPLPIGLTYGYTF; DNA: TGTGCCAGTAGTCCCCTCCCGATTGGACTTACCTATGGCTACACCTTC
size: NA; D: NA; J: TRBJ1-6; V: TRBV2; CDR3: CASRAQGDSSPLHF; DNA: TGTGCCAGCAGAGCACAGGGAGATAGTTCACCCCTCCACTTT
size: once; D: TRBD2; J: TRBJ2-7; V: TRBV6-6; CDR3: CASSTTSGGVLHEQYF; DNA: TGTGCCAGCAGTACGACTAGCGGGGGGGTCCTCCACGAGCAGTACTTC
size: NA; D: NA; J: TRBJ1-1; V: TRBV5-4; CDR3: CASSRGSSGTEAFF; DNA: TGTGCCAGCAGCCGAGGAAGCTCGGGCACTGAAGCTTTCTTT
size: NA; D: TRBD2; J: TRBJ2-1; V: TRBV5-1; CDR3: CASSPRTSGPNEQFF; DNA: TGCGCCAGCAGCCCCCGGACTAGCGGTCCCAATGAGCAGTTCTTC
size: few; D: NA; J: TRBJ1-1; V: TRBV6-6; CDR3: CASEDRRNTEAFF; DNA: TGTGCCAGCGAGGACAGAAGGAACACTGAAGCTTTCTTT
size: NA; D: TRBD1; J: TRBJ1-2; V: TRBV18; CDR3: CASSRATGTGVGYTF; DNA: TGTGCCAGCTCACGAGCGACCGGGACAGGGGTAGGCTACACCTTC